This is a list of T cell receptor beta chains from one sample in a study of CD8 T cells in ankylosing spondylitis. One entry per CDR3 protein, called by TCRdb with MiXCR from the 5' RACE reads. This sample yields roughly 190,000 distinct CDR3 sequences, of which roughly 12% are seen a single time; 16% belongs to the top ten. Specimen: blood, either unsorted or a sorted T cell fraction (not recorded which). All receptors derive from a male donor with ankylosing spondylitis or in good health (not recorded which). Each CDR3 is given with its conserved first and last residue. A D gene is named only where the DNA matches it firmly. Clone size is stated in some rows and not others, as once, few, many or a class when expanded.

j_call | d_call | v_call | clone_size | cdr3_aa | cdr3_nt
TRBJ1-5 | NA | TRBV29-1 | few | CSVDTGSNQPQHF | TGCAGCGTTGACACAGGTAGCAATCAGCCCCAGCATTTT
TRBJ2-3 | NA | TRBV3-1 | few | CASSQDRSRPSTDTQYF | TGTGCCAGCAGCCAAGATCGGTCCCGCCCTAGCACAGATACGCAGTATTTT
TRBJ2-5 | NA | TRBV9 | NA | CASSSDLGVLQETQYF | TGTGCCAGCAGCTCCGACTTGGGGGTTCTCCAAGAGACCCAGTACTTC
TRBJ2-2 | NA | TRBV25-1 | NA | CASMRQSPANTGELFF | TGTGCCAGCATGCGCCAGTCACCGGCGAACACCGGGGAGCTGTTTTTT
TRBJ2-1 | TRBD1 | TRBV29-1 | few | CTVPGTGGEQFF | TGCACCGTCCCCGGGACAGGGGGGGAGCAGTTCTTC
TRBJ2-2 | NA | TRBV11-2 | many | CASSYPKGVAGELFF | TGTGCCAGCAGCTACCCGAAAGGGGTCGCCGGGGAGCTGTTTTTT
TRBJ1-4 | TRBD1 | TRBV12-3/TRBV12-4 | many | CASSQGASTNEKLFF | TGTGCCAGCAGCCAGGGGGCCTCAACTAATGAAAAACTGTTTTTT
TRBJ2-1 | TRBD2 | TRBV10-3 | NA | CAASGGGSLTYNEQFF | TGTGCCGCTAGCGGCGGAGGGAGTCTAACGTACAATGAGCAGTTCTTC
TRBJ2-7 | TRBD2 | TRBV20-1 | few | CSAKGLAGGISYEQYF | TGCAGTGCCAAGGGGCTAGCGGGAGGGATCTCCTACGAGCAGTACTTC
TRBJ2-2 | NA | TRBV6-6 | few | CASTLGGAGELFF | TGTGCCAGCACCTTAGGCGGAGCCGGGGAGCTGTTTTTT
TRBJ1-1 | TRBD1 | TRBV5-1 | many | CASSFLSRGEAFF | TGCGCCAGCAGCTTCTTGTCCAGGGGGGAAGCTTTCTTT
TRBJ1-5 | TRBD1 | TRBV27 | NA | CASSPGQGVQPQHF | TGTGCCAGCAGTCCAGGACAGGGGGTACAGCCCCAGCATTTT
TRBJ2-5 | NA | TRBV5-1 | few | CASREDGRLETQYF | TGCGCCAGCAGGGAGGACGGTCGTCTAGAGACCCAGTACTTC
TRBJ2-1 | NA | TRBV5-6 | NA | CASSLEADYNEQFF | TGTGCCAGCAGCTTGGAGGCAGATTACAATGAGCAGTTCTTC
TRBJ2-7 | TRBD1 | TRBV7-6 | few | CASSSDRVKQYF | TGTGCCAGCAGCTCCGACAGGGTCAAGCAGTACTTC
TRBJ2-3 | TRBD2 | TRBV20-1 | NA | CSATGLEVTDTQYF | TGCAGTGCTACGGGACTAGAAGTGACAGATACGCAGTATTTT
TRBJ2-3 | TRBD2 | TRBV7-2 | NA | CASSFLREGTSTDTQYF | TGTGCCAGCAGCTTCCTCCGGGAGGGGACTAGCACAGATACGCAGTATTTT
TRBJ1-5 | TRBD1 | TRBV7-9 | many | CASSGTEIRGQPQHF | TGTGCCAGCAGCGGGACAGAAATCCGTGGTCAGCCCCAGCATTTT
TRBJ2-1 | NA | TRBV14 | few | CASTARGPGKFF | TGTGCCAGCACCGCCCGGGGCCCGGGGAAGTTCTTC
TRBJ2-5 | TRBD1 | TRBV6-5 | NA | CASSYPGQLETQYF | TGTGCCAGCAGTTATCCGGGACAGCTAGAGACCCAGTACTTC
TRBJ2-1 | TRBD2 | TRBV7-9 | few | CASSRITSGIYNEQFF | TGTGCCAGCAGCCGCATTACTAGCGGGATTTACAATGAGCAGTTCTTC
TRBJ2-7 | NA | TRBV29-1 | few | CSVESRYSYEQYF | TGCAGCGTTGAATCGAGATATTCCTACGAGCAGTACTTC
TRBJ2-3 | NA | TRBV29-1 | NA | CSVEDPPGVVTDTQYF | TGCAGCGTTGAAGATCCCCCTGGGGTAGTCACAGATACGCAGTATTTT
TRBJ2-3 | NA | TRBV7-6 | NA | CASSPGTYRASSDTQYF | TGTGCCAGCTCCCCCGGGACTTACCGCGCAAGTTCAGATACGCAGTATTTT
TRBJ1-1 | TRBD1 | TRBV5-5 | many | CASSTGTENTEAFF | TGTGCCAGCAGCACCGGGACAGAGAACACTGAAGCTTTCTTT
TRBJ2-7 | NA | TRBV30 | NA | CAWSELAGSSYEQYF | TGTGCCTGGAGTGAGCTTGCGGGTTCCTCCTACGAGCAGTACTTC
TRBJ2-7 | NA | TRBV12-3/TRBV12-4 | NA | CASSFLGNYEQYF | TGTGCCAGCAGTTTTTTAGGAAACTACGAGCAGTACTTC
TRBJ1-2 | TRBD1 | TRBV2 | NA | CASSEWTGGNYGYTF | TGTGCCAGCAGTGAGTGGACAGGGGGTAACTATGGCTACACCTTC
TRBJ1-1 | NA | TRBV12-3/TRBV12-4 | many | CASTPGGTEAFF | TGTGCCAGCACCCCCGGGGGGACTGAAGCTTTCTTT
TRBJ2-7 | TRBD2 | TRBV29-1 | NA | CSVGGSGMSYEQYF | TGCAGCGTTGGAGGTAGCGGGATGTCCTACGAGCAGTACTTC
TRBJ2-5 | NA | TRBV19 | few | CASSAGFQETQYF | TGTGCCAGTAGTGCCGGGTTTCAAGAGACCCAGTACTTC
TRBJ1-2 | NA | TRBV14 | NA | CASSQTANYGYTF | TGTGCCAGCAGCCAGACAGCTAACTATGGCTACACCTTC
TRBJ2-1 | NA | TRBV20-1 | NA | CSAREGGGEQFF | TGCAGTGCTAGAGAGGGGGGAGGTGAGCAGTTCTTC
TRBJ2-1 | TRBD2 | TRBV12-5 | many | CASGARAGEGNEQFF | TGTGCTAGTGGTGCAAGAGCGGGAGAAGGAAATGAGCAGTTCTTC
TRBJ2-1 | TRBD2 | TRBV3-1 | NA | CASSQVAGESYNEQFF | TGTGCCAGCAGCCAAGTAGCGGGAGAAAGCTACAATGAGCAGTTCTTC
TRBJ1-4 | NA | TRBV28 | few | CASSQPLWSEKLFF | TGTGCCAGCAGCCAACCACTATGGAGTGAAAAACTGTTTTTT
TRBJ2-2 | NA | TRBV29-1 | NA | CSVEGGAVGELFF | TGCAGCGTTGAAGGGGGCGCGGTCGGGGAGCTGTTTTTT
TRBJ2-3 | NA | TRBV5-6 | once | CASRSTGPQGTDTQYF | TGTGCCAGCAGGTCGACAGGCCCCCAAGGCACAGATACGCAGTATTTT
TRBJ2-3 | TRBD2 | TRBV20-1 | many | CSASPLAEVFTQYF | TGCAGTGCTAGTCCACTAGCGGAAGTTTTTACGCAGTATTTT
TRBJ2-5 | TRBD1 | TRBV3-1 | NA | CASSLTGTGGEIQYF | TGTGCCAGCAGCCTAACCGGGACAGGGGGCGAAATCCAGTACTTC
TRBJ2-1 | NA | TRBV5-1 | few | CASSPGFLDEQFF | TGCGCCAGCAGCCCTGGGTTTCTCGATGAGCAGTTCTTC